This T cell receptor (beta chain) is drawn from a study of CXCR3-negative and CXCR3-positive naive CD8 T cells. cDNA libraries for TRB were generated by 5' RACE incorporating UMI labels. TCRdb re-called the 5' RACE reads and catalogs CDR3 proteins one per entry, DNA excluded. The sample includes 100,000 to 150,000 distinct CDR3 sequences. The germline V gene encodes CDR1 SQVTM and CDR2 ANQGSEA. The CDR3 runs 14 residues. Sequencing was carried out using naive CXCR3- CD8+ T cells from blood. Regarding subset: CD45RO-CCR7+CD27+CD95- naive CD8+ T cells lacking CXCR3 (TNR3-). V is TRBV29-1 and J is TRBJ2-1; lacking DNA, the TRBD2 call made by TCRdb goes unchecked. The clonotype was recovered from a human donor in good health. Some clones in this sample may be carry-over from other donors' samples. The CDR3 sequence: CSVPGLAGSGEQFF.